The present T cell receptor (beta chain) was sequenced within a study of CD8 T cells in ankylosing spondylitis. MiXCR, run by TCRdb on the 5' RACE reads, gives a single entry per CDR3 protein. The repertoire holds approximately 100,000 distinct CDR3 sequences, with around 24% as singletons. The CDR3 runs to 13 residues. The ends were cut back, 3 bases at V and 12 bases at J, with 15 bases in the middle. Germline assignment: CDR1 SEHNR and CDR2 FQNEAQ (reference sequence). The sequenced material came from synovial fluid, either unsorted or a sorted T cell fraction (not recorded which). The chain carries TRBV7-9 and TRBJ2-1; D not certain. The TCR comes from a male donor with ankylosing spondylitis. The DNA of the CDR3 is TGTGCCAGCAGCTTGGAGACCCCTCCCCTGCAGTTCTTC. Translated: CASSLETPPLQFF. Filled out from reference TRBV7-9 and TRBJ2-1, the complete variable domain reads DTGVSQNPRHKITKRGQNVTFRCDPISEHNRLYWYRQTLGQGPEFLTYFQNEAQLEKSRLLSDRFSAERPKGSFSTLEIQRTEQGDSAMYLCASSLETPPLQFFGPGTRLTVL.